The 28 T cell receptor beta chains given below trace back to one sample, sequenced in a study of blood T cell repertoires in COVID-19. Profiled with immunoSEQ multiplex PCR; TCRdb holds only in-frame clones, not every one. The repertoire consists of roughly 310,000 clones, with roughly 90% occurring once and the leading ten covering around 2.5%. What was sequenced was PBMCs or T cells enriched from blood (not recorded which). Receptors were obtained from a man in his 60s who had recovered from COVID-19.

This rearrangement joins TRBV6-5 to TRBJ1-1; tentative D call: TRBD1 (6 bases). The germline V gene encodes CDR1 MNHEY and CDR2 SVGAGI. The CDR3 has 13 residues. The germline V and J ends were trimmed by 7 bases and 7 bases, with 16 bases remaining between them. CDR3 bases: TGTGCCAGCAAGATGGCCAGGGGCCTTGAAGCTTTCTTT. Encoded protein: CASKMARGLEAFF.

This chain links TRBV7-8 with TRBJ1-3; TRBD1 agrees at 9 bases. The CDR3 totals 24 residues. The V gene end was trimmed by 5 bases and the J gene end by 1 base; junction bases not matched to a gene: 30. Germline V gene sequence: CDR1 SGHVS, CDR2 FQNEAQ. Here the CDR3 DNA reads TGTGCCAGCAGCCCACTCTCACCCGGGTTGTCGCGTACAGGGGGCCCGGGATCTGGAAACACCATATATTTT. It codes for CASSPLSPGLSRTGGPGSGNTIYF.

As to this clone: The CDR3 carries no conserved terminal phenylalanine or tryptophan, so it likely arises from a read error. Because the CDR3's place on the DNA is in doubt, the DNA is left out and the CDR3 is given as listed by TCRdb. The rearrangement links TRBV25-1 to TRBJ2-7; TRBD1, as called in the table, went unchecked against the DNA. The V gene's germline CDR1 is MGHDK and CDR2 SYGVNS. The CDR3 length equals 12 residues, ends included. The CDR3 loop reads CASSETQGAYRL.

V and J are TRBV11-3 and TRBJ2-1; TRBD2 aligns across 7 bases. This CDR3 spans 17 amino acids. V lost 5 bases, J lost 2 bases, and 12 bases stayed unmatched. Germline V gene data show CDR1 as SGHNT and CDR2 as YENEEA. CDR3 coding DNA: TGTGCCAGCAGCCCAAGAAGCGGGGCGAGGACCTACAATGAGCAGTTCTTC. Protein: CASSPRSGARTYNEQFF.

V and J are TRBV2 and TRBJ2-3; D is uncertain. The germline V gene has CDR1 SNHLY and CDR2 FYNNEI. This CDR3 has 14 amino acids. V was pared by 4 bases and J by 4 bases, with 12 bases between. The CDR3 DNA sequence: TGTGCCAGCAGTGTTTTGCTATCCCCAGATACGCAGTATTTT. Residues: CASSVLLSPDTQYF.

The chain combines TRBV6-2 or TRBV6-3 with TRBJ2-1; D is perhaps TRBD1 (5 bases). Germline CDR1 is MNHEY and CDR2 is SVGEGT. This CDR3 has 15 residues. The V and J ends lost 2 bases and 7 bases respectively, with 15 bases between them. The chain's CDR3 is CASSYRWGRVNEQFF. The CDR3 coding sequence is TGTGCCAGCAGTTACCGCTGGGGCAGGGTGAATGAGCAGTTCTTC.

The chain uses TRBV25-1 and TRBJ2-5, with 9 bases aligning to TRBD2. V was pared by 1 base and J by 5 bases, with 8 bases of the junction left unmatched. Germline V gives CDR1 MGHDK, CDR2 SYGVNS. The CDR3 spans 16 residues. CDR3: CASSELLGTSRETQYF. The CDR3 DNA reads as TGTGCCAGCAGTGAATTACTCGGGACTAGCAGGGAGACCCAGTACTTC.

The chain employs TRBV25-1 and TRBJ2-5; TRBD2 is a possible D gene (5 bases). With 1 base removed from V and 5 bases from J, the gap between germline ends came to 14 bases. Germline CDR1 reads MGHDK; CDR2 reads SYGVNS. The CDR3 covers 15 residues. For the CDR3, the DNA is TGTGCCAGCAGTGAATTAGGGCTAGCTGCGGAGACCCAGTACTTC. It translates to CASSELGLAAETQYF.

The chain combines TRBV6-5 with TRBJ1-5; D unclear. The V gene lost 4 bases and the J gene lost 6 bases, with 13 bases spanning the gap. This CDR3 region has 14 residues. The germline CDR1 and CDR2 sequences are MNHEY and SVGAGI. The CDR3 loop is CASSSEGSGQPQHF. The CDR3 nucleotides are TGTGCCAGCAGTTCAGAGGGATCAGGTCAGCCCCAGCATTTT.

The CDR3 loop is CASSFSRGLRELFF. CDR3 DNA sequence: TGTGCCAGCAGCTTCTCCAGGGGGCTCAGGGAGCTGTTTTTT. The gene calls are TRBV7-2 and TRBJ2-2, with 8 positions matching TRBD1. Germline CDR1 and CDR2: SGHTA and FQGNSA. Unmatched junction bases numbered 6, after V lost 3 bases and J lost 9 bases. The CDR3 covers 14 residues.

The V and J genes are TRBV5-1 and TRBJ2-1; 7 nucleotides match TRBD2. With V trimmed by 2 bases and J by 0 bases, 8 bases remained unmatched. Germline V CDR1 and CDR2: SGHRS, YFSETQ. The CDR3 runs to 17 residues. As DNA, the CDR3 is TGCGCCAGCAGCTTATGGGTGGGGGGGAGCTCCTACAATGAGCAGTTCTTC. Residues: CASSLWVGGSSYNEQFF.

V and J are TRBV24-1 and TRBJ2-4; TRBD2 might be the D (5 bases). The CDR3 loop spans 15 amino acids. Trimming cost V 4 bases and J 3 bases, with 12 bases left between them. The germline CDR1 and CDR2 sequences are KGHDR and SFDVKD. This chain's CDR3 is CATSELRDGKNIQYF. The CDR3 DNA reads TGTGCCACCAGTGAACTCCGGGATGGCAAAAACATTCAGTACTTC.

The V call is TRBV6-6, the J call TRBJ1-3; tentatively, D is TRBD1 (5 bases). The ends were cut back, 5 bases at V and 4 bases at J, with 18 bases in the middle. Germline V gives CDR1 MNHNY, CDR2 SVGAGI (reference sequence). This CDR3 is built from 16 residues. The CDR3: CASSHRRDSGGNTIYF. DNA for the CDR3: TGTGCCAGCAGTCACAGACGGGACTCGGGGGGAAACACCATATATTTT.

V is TRBV6-5 and J is TRBJ1-1, with 7 bases matching TRBD1. This CDR3 comprises 15 residues. V trimming: 4 bases; J trimming: 5 bases; junction bases outside the gene matches: 10. Germline V lookup: CDR1 MNHEY, CDR2 SVGAGI. CDR3 in amino acids: CASSLTDRALTEAFF. CDR3 in DNA: TGTGCCAGCAGTTTGACTGACAGGGCGTTGACTGAAGCTTTCTTT.

The chain recombines TRBV5-8 with TRBJ1-2, with TRBD1 matching 8 bases. The CDR3 is 13 residues long. In germline, CDR1 is SGHTS, CDR2 YDEGEE. J gave up 8 bases and V 5 bases, and 8 bases lay outside the gene matches. In DNA, the CDR3 is TGTGCCAGCAGATTCACAGGGGGATCGGGCTACACCTTC. Amino acids: CASRFTGGSGYTF.

The chain combines TRBV6-4 with TRBJ2-3, with D possibly being TRBD1 (5 bases). V was cut by 7 bases and J by 7 bases, with 15 bases left in between. Germline V gives CDR1 MRHNA, CDR2 SNTAGT. This CDR3 contains 13 residues. The CDR3 sequence: CASTGEQEHTQYF. The CDR3 DNA is TGTGCCAGCACGGGTGAACAGGAACATACGCAGTATTTT.

This rearrangement joins TRBV27 to TRBJ2-7; 7 nucleotides line up with TRBD1. CDR1 MNHEY and CDR2 SMNVEV come from the germline V gene (reference sequence). The CDR3 is 14 amino acids. With 4 bases clipped from V and 4 bases from J, the junction kept 7 bases outside the gene matches. This chain's CDR3 is CASSYRGVEYEQYF. In DNA form, the CDR3 reads TGTGCCAGCAGTTACAGGGGAGTGGAGTACGAGCAGTACTTC.

The rearrangement uses TRBV10-3 and TRBJ1-4, with a weak D call TRBD1 (5 bases). The V end was cut by 3 bases, the J end by 6 bases, with 8 bases between. In germline, CDR1 is ENHRY, CDR2 SYGVKD. The CDR3 contains 13 residues. The CDR3 loop reads CAISDRVDEKLFF. CDR3 bases: TGTGCCATCAGTGACAGGGTTGATGAAAAACTGTTTTTT.

The chain joins TRBV19 to TRBJ2-3; TRBD1 agrees at 8 bases. The CDR3 consists of 15 residues. CDR1 is LNHDA, CDR2 SQIVND, per germline (reference sequence). V lost 10 bases to trimming and J lost 2 bases; unmatched junction nucleotides: 11. The DNA of the CDR3 is TGTGCCACTGGGGACAGGCGGCGAGACACAGATACGCAGTATTTT. As protein: CATGDRRRDTDTQYF.

This clone was counted between two and nine times. This sequence joins TRBV5-5 and TRBJ2-2; no clear D. This CDR3 has 14 residues. From germline, CDR1 is SGHKS and CDR2 YYEKEE (reference sequence). Trimming took off 0 bases at V and 4 bases at J, with 7 bases between the two ends. The CDR3 reads CASSLVAGTGELFF. CDR3 nucleotide sequence: TGTGCCAGCAGCTTGGTAGCCGGCACCGGGGAGCTGTTTTTT. Full variable domain (rest looked up from reference TRBV5-5 and TRBJ2-2): DAGVTQSPTHLIKTRGQQVTLRCSPISGHKSVSWYQQVLGQGPQFIFQYYEKEERGRGNFPDRFSARQFPNYSSELNVNALLLGDSALYLCASSLVAGTGELFFGEGSRLTVL.

The V and J genes are TRBV5-1 and TRBJ2-7; D call uncertain. This CDR3 has 11 amino acids. The germline V gene encodes CDR1 SGHRS and CDR2 YFSETQ. The germline V and J ends were trimmed by 4 bases and 2 bases, with 4 bases remaining between them. CDR3 region: CASSIAYEQYF. The CDR3 DNA is TGCGCCAGCAGCATAGCCTACGAGCAGTACTTC.

This clone was detected a few times. The chain links TRBV25-1 to TRBJ1-3; D is possibly TRBD1 (5 bases). Germline V gene lookup returns CDR1 MGHDK and CDR2 SYGVNS. Between the trimmed V and J ends, which lost 4 bases and 2 bases, there was a span of 15 bases. The CDR3 covers 16 residues. CDR3 region: CASSAQGFRTGNTIYF. DNA of the CDR3: TGTGCCAGCAGTGCCCAGGGTTTCAGGACTGGAAACACCATATATTTT.

Points on this clone: The same CDR3 arises from other DNA sequences in this sample as well. The V gene is TRBV19, the J gene TRBJ1-1; a weak D match, TRBD1 (5 bases). Per germline, CDR1 LNHDA and CDR2 SQIVND (reference sequence). V was pared by 3 bases and J by 0 bases, with 8 bases between. This CDR3 region has 14 residues. The CDR3 nucleotides are TGTGCCAGTAGTATTCAGGGAATGAACACTGAAGCTTTCTTT. Amino acid sequence: CASSIQGMNTEAFF.

The chain employs TRBV6-4 and TRBJ1-2; maybe TRBD1 (5 bases). Trimming stripped 4 bases from V and 7 bases from J, with 13 bases between. CDR3 length equals 13 residues. Germline-derived CDR1 and CDR2 are MRHNA and SNTAGT. CDR3 in amino acids: CASSGGNRSGYTF. The CDR3 coding sequence is TGTGCCAGCAGTGGGGGAAACAGGTCTGGCTACACCTTC.

The CDR3 DNA sequence: TGTGCCAGCAGCGTAGGAGGCCCGCCCACTGAAGCTTTCTTT. The encoded protein is CASSVGGPPTEAFF. This chain joins TRBV9 and TRBJ1-1; D is undetermined. The CDR3 is 14 residues long. The V gene lost 0 bases and the J gene lost 4 bases, with 10 bases spanning the gap. Germline lookup yields CDR1 SGDLS and CDR2 YYNGEE.

This clone was observed many times. This same CDR3 is encoded by further DNA sequences in the sample. V and J are TRBV19 and TRBJ1-1; D is ambiguous. V gave up 6 bases and J gave up 5 bases, with 13 bases separating them. This CDR3 contains 13 residues. In germline, CDR1 is LNHDA, CDR2 SQIVND (reference sequence). CDR3 amino acids: CASRKSGGTEAFF. The CDR3 nucleotides read TGTGCCAGTAGAAAGTCAGGTGGAACTGAAGCTTTCTTT.

About this clone itself: At the DNA level, this CDR3 is encoded by other sequences in the same sample as well. V is TRBV5-1 and J is TRBJ2-7, with 12 bases matching TRBD2. This CDR3 spans 14 amino acids. Unmatched junction bases numbered 1, after V lost 3 bases and J lost 3 bases. Germline lookup yields CDR1 SGHRS and CDR2 YFSETQ. The CDR3 DNA reads as TGCGCCAGCAGCTGGACTAGCGGGAACTACGAGCAGTACTTC. Translated: CASSWTSGNYEQYF. The complete variable domain, with remaining parts taken from reference TRBV5-1 and TRBJ2-7, reads KAGVTQTPRYLIKTRGQQVTLSCSPISGHRSVSWYQQTPGQGLQFLFEYFSETQRNKGNFPGRFSGRQFSNSRSEMNVSTLELGDSALYLCASSWTSGNYEQYFGPGTRLTVT.

This clone occurred once. The chain couples TRBV6-5 to TRBJ1-1, with a tentative D call TRBD1 (5 bases). The CDR3 has 13 amino acids. V lost 6 bases to trimming and J lost 1 base, with 9 bases between them. Germline-derived CDR1 and CDR2 are MNHEY and SVGAGI. The CDR3 sequence is CASRRTRNTEAFF. The CDR3 nucleotides read TGTGCCAGCAGACGGACAAGGAACACTGAAGCTTTCTTT.